The 16 T cell receptor beta chains below were found in one sample sequenced in a study of T cell responses to AZD1222 COVID-19 vaccine. Assay used: immunoSEQ multiplex PCR; TCRdb lists only in-frame clones, some missing. The sample shows around 180,000 clones, more than 80% of them seen only once. This specimen was peripheral blood, taken on day 0 of AZD1222 vaccination. The receptors come from an adult in good health.

This sequence joins TRBV2 and TRBJ2-2; 9 bases agree with TRBD1. Looked up from germline, CDR1 is SNHLY and CDR2 is FYNNEI. The CDR3 length is 16 residues. V was pared by 7 bases and J by 3 bases, with 9 bases of the junction left unmatched. CDR3 sequence: CASILGGTGHTGELFF. For the CDR3, the DNA is TGTGCCAGCATCCTTGGAGGGACAGGGCACACCGGGGAGCTGTTTTTT.

The CDR3 bases are TGTGCCAGCAGCCAGGGGCCCGGGGAGCTGTTTTTT. As protein: CASSQGPGELFF. The rearrangement uses TRBV13 and TRBJ2-2; D is perhaps TRBD1 (6 bases). Trimming took 5 bases from V and 6 from J, leaving 7 bases between them. Germline assignment: CDR1 PRHDT and CDR2 FYEKMQ (reference sequence). The CDR3 extends over 12 amino acids.

The chain is built from TRBV6-5 and TRBJ2-1; 8 nucleotides match TRBD1. Trimming cost V 6 bases and J 2 bases; bases outside gene matches: 6. The CDR3 has 15 amino acids. In germline, CDR1 is MNHEY, CDR2 SVGAGI. CDR3 region: CASSKDREPYNEQFF. The CDR3 DNA sequence: TGTGCCAGCAGCAAGGACAGGGAACCCTACAATGAGCAGTTCTTC.

This chain links TRBV28 with TRBJ1-2; 11 nucleotides align to TRBD1. V dropped 6 bases and J dropped 0; count of bases not matched to a gene: 6. The germline gives CDR1 MDHEN, CDR2 SYDVKM. The CDR3 totals 16 residues. The CDR3 loop is CASRGTGGSTNYGYTF. The DNA for the CDR3 is TGTGCCAGCAGAGGGACAGGGGGTTCAACTAACTATGGCTACACCTTC.

This sequence joins TRBV27 and TRBJ1-2; TRBD1 is a possible D gene (6 bases). There are 18 residues in the CDR3. Trimming took off 2 bases at V and 0 bases at J, with 19 bases between the two ends. Germline V lookup: CDR1 MNHEY, CDR2 SMNVEV (reference sequence). CDR3 DNA: TGTGCCAGCAGTTTAACATACAGGGAGGTTCAGGCTAACTATGGCTACACCTTC. It codes for CASSLTYREVQANYGYTF.

The gene calls are TRBV20-1 and TRBJ2-7; no reliable D call. Trimming left V 6 bases short and J 2 bases short, with 8 bases between. The CDR3 is 11 residues long. Germline CDR1 DFQATT, CDR2 SNEGSKA (reference sequence). Here the CDR3 reads CSAPKPYEQYF. Written as DNA, the CDR3 is TGCAGTGCCCCCAAGCCCTACGAGCAGTACTTC.

The CDR3 bases are TGTGCCAGCAGTCCCTTGGGGGGAGGATATGAGACCCAGTACTTC. Protein product: CASSPLGGGYETQYF. V and J are TRBV5-5 and TRBJ2-5, with D perhaps matching TRBD2 (6 bases). The CDR3 is 15 amino acids. V was shortened by 5 bases and J by 5 bases, with 19 bases between the two germline ends. The germline CDR1 and CDR2 sequences are SGHKS and YYEKEE (reference sequence).

The V gene is TRBV5-1, the J gene TRBJ1-4; D possibly corresponds to TRBD1 (6 bases). The CDR3 totals 17 residues. Germline V gene sequence: CDR1 SGHRS, CDR2 YFSETQ. With 4 bases removed from V and 8 bases from J, the gap between germline ends came to 24 bases. The DNA of the CDR3 is TGCGCCAGCAGCGCACAGCCGGGGGCTGATGGGGGAGAAAAACTGTTTTTT. This translates into CASSAQPGADGGEKLFF.

This chain joins TRBV30 and TRBJ2-1, with 7 bases aligning to TRBD1. CDR3 length: 14 residues. V trimming: 0 bases; J trimming: 9 bases; junction bases outside the gene matches: 8. CDR1 is GTSNPN, CDR2 SVGIG, per germline (reference sequence). The CDR3 nucleotides are TGTGCCTGGAGTGTAACAGGGGCATGGGGTGAGCAGTTCTTC. Its protein product is CAWSVTGAWGEQFF.

The chain recombines TRBV2 with TRBJ1-1; tentative D call: TRBD1 (5 bases). Germline assignment: CDR1 SNHLY and CDR2 FYNNEI. The V gene lost 5 bases and the J gene lost 10 bases, with 14 bases spanning the gap. This CDR3 region has 12 residues. CDR3 bases: TGTGCCAGCAGTTACGTCGGGGGAGCAGCTTTCTTT. Amino acid sequence: CASSYVGGAAFF.

The rearrangement joins TRBV9 to TRBJ2-1; 9 nucleotides align to TRBD1. Germline CDR1 SGDLS, CDR2 YYNGEE. The CDR3 runs to 15 residues. V lost 0 bases, J lost 10 bases, and 8 bases stayed unmatched. This CDR3 reads CASSVAGTGTAEQFF. As DNA, the CDR3 is TGTGCCAGCAGCGTAGCCGGGACAGGGACGGCGGAGCAGTTCTTC.

The chain is built from TRBV19 and TRBJ2-3; 12 nucleotides align to TRBD2. The germline gives CDR1 LNHDA, CDR2 SQIVND (reference sequence). V gave up 6 bases and J gave up 4 bases; unmatched junction bases: 8. CDR3 length: 16 amino acids. The CDR3 DNA reads as TGTGCCAGTAGCCTAACTAGCGGGAGGTGGGCAGATACGCAGTATTTT. Translated, it gives CASSLTSGRWADTQYF.

The chain is built from TRBV6-4 and TRBJ1-5; D unclear. Looked up from germline, CDR1 is MRHNA and CDR2 is SNTAGT. The CDR3 extends over 13 amino acids. Trimming took 3 bases from V and 2 from J, leaving 5 bases between them. The CDR3 DNA is TGTGCCAGCAGTGAGGACGGCAATCAGCCCCAGCATTTT. It specifies CASSEDGNQPQHF.

The genes are TRBV15 and TRBJ1-4; 10 bases map to TRBD1. J was trimmed by 8 bases and V by 5 bases; bases with no gene match: 5. CDR3 size: 14 residues. The germline V gene has CDR1 LNHNV and CDR2 YYDKDF (reference sequence). CDR3 nucleotides: TGTGCCACCAGCCGGGACAGGGGAAACGAAAAACTGTTTTTT. Encoded protein: CATSRDRGNEKLFF.

The rearrangement uses TRBV28 and TRBJ1-1; the D gene is possibly TRBD1 (5 bases). The ends were cut back, 6 bases at V and 4 bases at J, with 15 bases in the middle. Germline values: CDR1 MDHEN, CDR2 SYDVKM. The length of the CDR3 is 14 residues. The CDR3 loop is CASSRGTFTTEAFF. CDR3 nucleotide sequence: TGTGCCAGCAGCCGAGGGACTTTTACCACTGAAGCTTTCTTT.

The CDR3 DNA reads as TGTGCCAGCAGTCCGTTTTCGGGGACAGTCTCTGGAAACACCATATATTTT. Its protein product is CASSPFSGTVSGNTIYF. V usage is TRBV27 and J usage is TRBJ1-3; 7 bases fit TRBD1. Germline loops: CDR1 MNHEY, CDR2 SMNVEV (reference sequence). V dropped 5 bases and J dropped 0; count of bases not matched to a gene: 10. This CDR3 spans 17 amino acids.